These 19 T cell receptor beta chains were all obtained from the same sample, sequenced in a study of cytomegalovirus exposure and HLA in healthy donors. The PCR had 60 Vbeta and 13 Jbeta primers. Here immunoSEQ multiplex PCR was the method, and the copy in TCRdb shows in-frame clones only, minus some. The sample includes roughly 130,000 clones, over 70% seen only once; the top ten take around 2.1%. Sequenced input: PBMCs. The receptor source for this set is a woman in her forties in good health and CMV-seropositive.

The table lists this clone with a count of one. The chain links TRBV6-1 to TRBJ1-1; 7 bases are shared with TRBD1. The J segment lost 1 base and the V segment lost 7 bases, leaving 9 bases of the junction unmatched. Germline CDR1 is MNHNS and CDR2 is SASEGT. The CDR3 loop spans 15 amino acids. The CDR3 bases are TGTGCCAGCAATACCGACAGGGCCAGGAACACTGAAGCTTTCTTT. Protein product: CASNTDRARNTEAFF.

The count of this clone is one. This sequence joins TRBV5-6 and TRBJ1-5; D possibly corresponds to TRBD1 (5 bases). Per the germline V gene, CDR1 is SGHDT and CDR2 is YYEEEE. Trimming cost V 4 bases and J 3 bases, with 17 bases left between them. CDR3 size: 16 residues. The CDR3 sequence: CASSPPGQRNNQPQHF. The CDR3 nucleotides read TGTGCCAGCAGCCCCCCAGGGCAGAGGAACAATCAGCCCCAGCATTTT.

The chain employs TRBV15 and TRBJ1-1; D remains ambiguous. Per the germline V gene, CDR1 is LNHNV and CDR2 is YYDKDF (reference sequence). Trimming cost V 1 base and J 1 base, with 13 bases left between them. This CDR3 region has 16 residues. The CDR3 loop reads CATSRANRRTNTEAFF. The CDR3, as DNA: TGTGCCACCAGCAGAGCGAATAGGAGGACGAACACTGAAGCTTTCTTT.

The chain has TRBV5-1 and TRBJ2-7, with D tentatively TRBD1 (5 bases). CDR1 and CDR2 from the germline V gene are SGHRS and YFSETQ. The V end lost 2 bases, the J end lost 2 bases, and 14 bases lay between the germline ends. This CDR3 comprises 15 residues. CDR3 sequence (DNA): TGCGCCAGCAGCTTCGCCGCAGGGAATCCCTACGAGCAGTACTTC. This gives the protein CASSFAAGNPYEQYF.

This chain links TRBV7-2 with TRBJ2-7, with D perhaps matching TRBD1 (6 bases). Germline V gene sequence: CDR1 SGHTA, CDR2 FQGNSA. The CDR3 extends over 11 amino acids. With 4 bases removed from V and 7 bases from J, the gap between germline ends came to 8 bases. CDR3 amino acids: CASSSGVEQYF. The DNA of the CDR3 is TGTGCCAGCAGCTCAGGGGTAGAGCAGTACTTC.

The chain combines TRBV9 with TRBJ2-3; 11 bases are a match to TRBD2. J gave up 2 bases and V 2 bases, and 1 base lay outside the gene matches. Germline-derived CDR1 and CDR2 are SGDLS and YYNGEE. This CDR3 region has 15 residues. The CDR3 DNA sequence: TGTGCCAGCAGCGTGGGACTAGCGGCCACAGATACGCAGTATTTT. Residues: CASSVGLAATDTQYF.

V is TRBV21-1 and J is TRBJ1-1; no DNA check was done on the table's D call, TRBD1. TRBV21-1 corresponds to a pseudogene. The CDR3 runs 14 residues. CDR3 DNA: TGTGCCAGCAGCAAAGGGCAGGGGGTAACTGAAGCTTTCTTT. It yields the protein CASSKGQGVTEAFF.

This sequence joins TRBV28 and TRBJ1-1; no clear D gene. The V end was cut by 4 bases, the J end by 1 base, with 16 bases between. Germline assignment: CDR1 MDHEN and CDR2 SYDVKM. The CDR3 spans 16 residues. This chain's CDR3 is CASSSPPSRRNTEAFF. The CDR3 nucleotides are TGTGCCAGCAGTTCTCCCCCCTCTCGGAGGAACACTGAAGCTTTCTTT.

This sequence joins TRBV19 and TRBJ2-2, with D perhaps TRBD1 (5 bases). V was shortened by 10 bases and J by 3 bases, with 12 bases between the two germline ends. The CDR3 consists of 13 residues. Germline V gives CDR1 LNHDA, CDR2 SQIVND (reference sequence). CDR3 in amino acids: CATSQGYTGELFF. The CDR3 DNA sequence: TGTGCCACGAGCCAGGGTTACACCGGGGAGCTGTTTTTT.

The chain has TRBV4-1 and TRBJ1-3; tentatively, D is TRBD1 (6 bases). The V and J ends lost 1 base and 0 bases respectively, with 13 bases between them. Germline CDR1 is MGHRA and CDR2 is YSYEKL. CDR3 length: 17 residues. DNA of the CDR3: TGCGCCAGCAGCCAAGTTTCAGGGGCTAGCTCTGGAAACACCATATATTTT. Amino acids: CASSQVSGASSGNTIYF.

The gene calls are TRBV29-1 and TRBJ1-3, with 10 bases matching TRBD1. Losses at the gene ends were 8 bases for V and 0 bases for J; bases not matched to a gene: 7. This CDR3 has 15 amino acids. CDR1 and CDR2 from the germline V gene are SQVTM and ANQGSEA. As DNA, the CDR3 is TGCAGCCTCGGGACAGGGGAAGCCTCTGGAAACACCATATATTTT. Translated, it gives CSLGTGEASGNTIYF.

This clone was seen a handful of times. CDR3 in DNA: TGTGCCAGCAGTCCCCTGGGACTAGCGGCCTTCAAGGATACGCAGTATTTT. The encoded protein is CASSPLGLAAFKDTQYF. This chain links TRBV2 with TRBJ2-3; 11 bases align to TRBD2. V trimming: 5 bases; J trimming: 6 bases; junction bases outside the gene matches: 13. CDR1 and CDR2 (germline): SNHLY, FYNNEI. This CDR3 has 17 amino acids.

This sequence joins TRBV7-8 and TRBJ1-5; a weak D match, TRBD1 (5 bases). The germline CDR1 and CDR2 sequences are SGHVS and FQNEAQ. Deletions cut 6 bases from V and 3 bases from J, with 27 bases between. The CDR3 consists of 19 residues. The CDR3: CASRSKQYWGTTPNQPQHF. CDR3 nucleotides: TGTGCCAGCAGATCGAAACAGTATTGGGGCACCACCCCCAATCAGCCCCAGCATTTT. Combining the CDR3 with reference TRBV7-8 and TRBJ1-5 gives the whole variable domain GAGVSQSPRYKVAKRGQDVALRCDPISGHVSLFWYQQALGQGPEFLTYFQNEAQLDKSGLPSDRFFAERPEGSVSTLKIQRTQQEDSAVYLCASRSKQYWGTTPNQPQHFGDGTRLSIL.

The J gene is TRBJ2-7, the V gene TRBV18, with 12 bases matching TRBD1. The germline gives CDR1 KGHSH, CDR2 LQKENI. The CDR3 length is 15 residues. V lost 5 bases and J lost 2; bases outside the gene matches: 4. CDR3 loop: CASSVGQGAPYEQYF. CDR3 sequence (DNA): TGTGCCAGCTCAGTGGGACAGGGGGCCCCCTACGAGCAGTACTTC.

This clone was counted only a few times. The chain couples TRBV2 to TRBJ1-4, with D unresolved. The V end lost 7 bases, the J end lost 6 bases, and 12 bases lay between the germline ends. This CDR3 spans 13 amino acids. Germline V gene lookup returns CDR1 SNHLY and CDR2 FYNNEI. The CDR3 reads CASMSGADEKLFF. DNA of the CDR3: TGTGCCAGCATGTCGGGAGCCGATGAAAAACTGTTTTTT.

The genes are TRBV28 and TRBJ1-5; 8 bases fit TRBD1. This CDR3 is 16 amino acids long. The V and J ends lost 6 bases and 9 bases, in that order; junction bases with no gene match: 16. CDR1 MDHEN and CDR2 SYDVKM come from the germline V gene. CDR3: CASSFLDRASGRPQHF. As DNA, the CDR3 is TGTGCCAGCAGCTTTCTGGACAGGGCGTCCGGAAGGCCCCAGCATTTT.

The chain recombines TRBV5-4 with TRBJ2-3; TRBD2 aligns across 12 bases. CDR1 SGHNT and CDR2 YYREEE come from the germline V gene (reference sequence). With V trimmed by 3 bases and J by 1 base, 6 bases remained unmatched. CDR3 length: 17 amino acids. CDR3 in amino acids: CASSYTSGGRGTDTQYF. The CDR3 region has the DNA TGTGCCAGCAGCTATACTAGCGGGGGGCGGGGCACAGATACGCAGTATTTT.

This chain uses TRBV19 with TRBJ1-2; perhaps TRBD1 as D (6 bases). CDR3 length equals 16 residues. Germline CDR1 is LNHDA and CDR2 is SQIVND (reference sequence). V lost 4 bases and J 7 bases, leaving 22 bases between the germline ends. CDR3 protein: CASSRTWDTPSGGYTF. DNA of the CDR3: TGTGCCAGTAGTAGGACGTGGGACACCCCATCTGGTGGCTACACCTTC.

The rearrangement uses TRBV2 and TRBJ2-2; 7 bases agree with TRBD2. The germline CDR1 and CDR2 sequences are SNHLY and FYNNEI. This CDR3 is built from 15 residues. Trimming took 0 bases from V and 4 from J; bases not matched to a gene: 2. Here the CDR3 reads CASSEAGGSTGELFF. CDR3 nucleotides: TGTGCCAGCAGTGAAGCCGGGGGGTCCACCGGGGAGCTGTTTTTT.